A single T cell receptor beta chain is shown here with its context. Its target is not known. TCRdb reprocessed the 5' RACE reads with MiXCR, giving one entry per CDR3 protein. The data hold 92,000 or so distinct CDR3 sequences, with about 13% observed a single time. Germline V lookup: CDR1 SGHVS, CDR2 FNYEAQ. V was clipped by 5 bases and J by 5 bases; unmatched bases: 8. This CDR3 has 15 amino acids. These data come from a study of T-cell memory formation after mild COVID-19. Study at large: Largely donor-specific sequence clusters came from a couple of donors. Whole-study results and caveats: Within pre-infection memory, some responding clones were found, suggesting cross-reactive memory joined. CD4+ contracting clones were mainly CM and EM; CD8+ ones, EMRA.

Sequenced material: PBMCs or a T cell subset sorted from them (not recorded which). This chain links TRBV7-6 with TRBJ2-1; 8 bases map to TRBD1. The origin of this receptor is an adult woman who had mild COVID-19 (a few samples of this study predate the infection). Cell type and time point are not known. The CDR3 bases are TGTGCCAGCAGCGACGGACAGGGCTCAAACAATGAGCAGTTCTTC. Its translation: CASSDGQGSNNEQFF.